This TCR beta chain comes out of a study of T cells in Graves' hyperthyroidism and ophthalmopathy. General study results and limits: Blood shared most expanded thyroid clonotypes above 0.001.

Germline CDR1 is SNHLY and CDR2 is FYNNEI. With 5 bases removed from V and 3 bases from J, the gap between germline ends came to 17 bases. CDR3 size: 15 residues. From RNA transcripts, TCR beta CDR3 regions were amplified. Using the HTBI primer set, a first-round RT-PCR was run on the TCR CDR3. Each CDR3 protein is one row after TCRdb ran MiXCR on the multiplex PCR reads. The sample consists of around 800,000 distinct CDR3 sequences, over 35% of them appearing once. Note on this clonotype: Its antigen remains unidentified.

The sequencing input was blood. The origin of this receptor is a man younger than 35 with Graves' hyperthyroidism. The chain has TRBV2 and TRBJ2-7; the D gene could be TRBD1 or TRBD2 (5 bases each). Here the CDR3 DNA reads TGTGCCAGCAGTTTCCCGGGACCCCTAAGCTACGAGCAGTACTTC. It yields the protein CASSFPGPLSYEQYF.